A selection of T cell receptor beta chains follows, all from one sample in a study of cytomegalovirus exposure and HLA in healthy donors. Sequencing was performed with immunoSEQ multiplex PCR; in TCRdb, only in-frame clones are kept and a portion is missing. The table lists around 150,000 clones, approximately 82% of them singletons. The sequencing sample was made of PBMCs. Every receptor here comes from a young man in good health and CMV-seropositive. Both conserved end residues are trimmed from each CDR3. A row's size may be missing; if present it is once, few, many or a size class.

clone_size: once; v_call: TRBV4-1; cdr3_length: 16; cdr3_aa: ASRIIRDIHGGTGELF
clone_size: -; v_call: TRBV4-1; cdr3_length: 16; cdr3_aa: ASSQGAQTSRRDNEQF
clone_size: -; v_call: TRBV6-5; cdr3_length: 11; cdr3_aa: ASTSGRHYEQY
clone_size: -; v_call: TRBV5-4; cdr3_length: 11; cdr3_aa: ASSVDRVGEQY
clone_size: -; v_call: TRBV7-9; cdr3_length: 11; cdr3_aa: ASSLSAGETQY
clone_size: -; v_call: TRBV5-5; cdr3_length: 13; cdr3_aa: ASSLAGEGTYEQY
clone_size: -; v_call: TRBV5-1; cdr3_length: 11; cdr3_aa: ASRLLGGYEQY
clone_size: -; v_call: TRBV5-1; cdr3_length: 13; cdr3_aa: ASSPEGTTHGTQY
clone_size: -; v_call: TRBV5-6; cdr3_length: 14; cdr3_aa: ASSIFSGTSYNEQF
clone_size: -; v_call: TRBV4-3; cdr3_length: 13; cdr3_aa: ASSQETSSYNEQF
clone_size: -; v_call: TRBV11-2; cdr3_length: 12; cdr3_aa: ASSPGQARLEQY
clone_size: -; v_call: TRBV7-3; cdr3_length: 13; cdr3_aa: ASSLTKTGNYGYT
clone_size: -; v_call: TRBV18; cdr3_length: 12; cdr3_aa: ASSLTRDHYEQY
clone_size: -; v_call: TRBV19; cdr3_length: 14; cdr3_aa: ASSIPTGVNSYEQY
clone_size: -; v_call: TRBV18; cdr3_length: 12; cdr3_aa: ASSSGQGENTIY
clone_size: -; v_call: TRBV7-8; cdr3_length: 12; cdr3_aa: ASSASGSKYGYT
clone_size: -; v_call: TRBV9; cdr3_length: 13; cdr3_aa: ASSALAAFYNEQF
clone_size: few; v_call: TRBV19; cdr3_length: 13; cdr3_aa: ASSPDRGLNQPQH
clone_size: -; v_call: TRBV6-6; cdr3_length: 12; cdr3_aa: ASSYGGTGYGYT
clone_size: few; v_call: TRBV15; cdr3_length: 11; cdr3_aa: ATSMGLAYEQY
clone_size: once; v_call: TRBV2; cdr3_length: 13; cdr3_aa: ASRARLAGGETQY
clone_size: -; v_call: TRBV6-1; cdr3_length: 12; cdr3_aa: ASSETGENTEAF
clone_size: -; v_call: TRBV7-8; cdr3_length: 13; cdr3_aa: ASSFWGGPHYGYT